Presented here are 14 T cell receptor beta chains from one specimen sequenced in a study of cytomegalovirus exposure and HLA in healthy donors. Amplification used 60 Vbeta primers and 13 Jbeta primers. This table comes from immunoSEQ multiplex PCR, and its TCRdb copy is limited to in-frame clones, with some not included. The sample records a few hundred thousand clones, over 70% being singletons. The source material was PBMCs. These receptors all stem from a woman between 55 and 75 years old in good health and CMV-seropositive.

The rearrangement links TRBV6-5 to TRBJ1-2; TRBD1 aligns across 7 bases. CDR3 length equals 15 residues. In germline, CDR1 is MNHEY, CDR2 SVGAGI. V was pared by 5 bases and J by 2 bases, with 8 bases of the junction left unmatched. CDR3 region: CASSPNPGQNYGYTF. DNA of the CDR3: TGTGCCAGCAGTCCTAACCCGGGACAGAACTATGGCTACACCTTC.

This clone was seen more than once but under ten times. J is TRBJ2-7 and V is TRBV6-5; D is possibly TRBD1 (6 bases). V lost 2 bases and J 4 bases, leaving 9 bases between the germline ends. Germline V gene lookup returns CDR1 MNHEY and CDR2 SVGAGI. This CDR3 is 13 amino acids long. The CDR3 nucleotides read TGTGCCAGCAGTTACGCCAGGGGTTACGAGCAGTACTTC. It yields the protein CASSYARGYEQYF.

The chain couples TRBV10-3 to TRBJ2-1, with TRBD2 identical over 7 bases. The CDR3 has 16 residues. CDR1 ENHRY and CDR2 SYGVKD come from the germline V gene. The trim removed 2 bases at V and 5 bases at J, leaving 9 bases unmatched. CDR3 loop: CAISERAGVLDNEQFF. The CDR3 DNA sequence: TGTGCCATCAGTGAGAGGGCGGGAGTTTTAGACAATGAGCAGTTCTTC.

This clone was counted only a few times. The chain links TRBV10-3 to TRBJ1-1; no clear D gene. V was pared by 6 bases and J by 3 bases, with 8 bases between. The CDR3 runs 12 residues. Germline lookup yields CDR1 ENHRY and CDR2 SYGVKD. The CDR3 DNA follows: TGTGCCATCAGAGCCCGGGACACTGAAGCTTTCTTT. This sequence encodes CAIRARDTEAFF.

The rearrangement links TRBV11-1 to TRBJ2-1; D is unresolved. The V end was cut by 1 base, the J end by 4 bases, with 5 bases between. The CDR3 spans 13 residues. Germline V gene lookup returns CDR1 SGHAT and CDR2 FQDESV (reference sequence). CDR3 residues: CASSLGSYNEQFF. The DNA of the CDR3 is TGTGCCAGCAGCTTAGGGAGTTACAATGAGCAGTTCTTC. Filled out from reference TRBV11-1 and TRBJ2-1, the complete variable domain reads EAEVAQSPRYKITEKSQAVAFWCDPISGHATLYWYRQILGQGPELLVQFQDESVVDDSQLPKDRFSAERLKGVDSTLKIQPAELGDSAMYLCASSLGSYNEQFFGPGTRLTVL.

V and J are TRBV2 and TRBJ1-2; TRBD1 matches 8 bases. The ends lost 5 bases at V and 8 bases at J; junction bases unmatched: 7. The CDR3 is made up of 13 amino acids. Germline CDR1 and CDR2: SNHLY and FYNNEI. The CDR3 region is CASSPQGAGGYTF. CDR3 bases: TGTGCCAGCAGTCCCCAGGGGGCAGGGGGCTACACCTTC.

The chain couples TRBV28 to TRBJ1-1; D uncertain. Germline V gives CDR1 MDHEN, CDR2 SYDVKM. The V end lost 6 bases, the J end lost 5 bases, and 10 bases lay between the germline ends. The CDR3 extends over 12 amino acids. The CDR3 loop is CASSKQWTEAFF. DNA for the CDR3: TGTGCCAGCAGCAAACAGTGGACTGAAGCTTTCTTT.

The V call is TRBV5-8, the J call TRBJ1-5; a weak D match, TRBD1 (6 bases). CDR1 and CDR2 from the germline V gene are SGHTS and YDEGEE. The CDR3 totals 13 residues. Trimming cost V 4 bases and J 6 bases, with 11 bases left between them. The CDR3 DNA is TGTGCCAGCAGCAAGGACAGACTTCAGCCCCAGCATTTT. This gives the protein CASSKDRLQPQHF.

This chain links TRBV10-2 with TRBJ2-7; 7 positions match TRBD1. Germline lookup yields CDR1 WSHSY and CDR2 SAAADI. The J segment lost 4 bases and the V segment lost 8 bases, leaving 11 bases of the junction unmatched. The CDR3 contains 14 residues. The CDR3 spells CASRATQGYYEQYF. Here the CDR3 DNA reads TGCGCCAGCCGGGCAACACAGGGGTATTACGAGCAGTACTTC.

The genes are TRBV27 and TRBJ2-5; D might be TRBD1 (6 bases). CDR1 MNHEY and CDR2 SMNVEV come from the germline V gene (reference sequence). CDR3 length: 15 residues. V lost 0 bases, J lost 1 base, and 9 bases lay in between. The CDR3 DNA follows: TGTGCCAGCAGTTTATCCTGGACAGCCCAAGAGACCCAGTACTTC. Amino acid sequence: CASSLSWTAQETQYF.

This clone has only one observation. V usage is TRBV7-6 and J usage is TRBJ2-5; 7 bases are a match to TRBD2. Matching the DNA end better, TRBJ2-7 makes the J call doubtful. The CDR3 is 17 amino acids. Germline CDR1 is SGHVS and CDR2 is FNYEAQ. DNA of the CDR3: TGTGCCAGCAGCTTAGCCCCGGGGGGTAGCCCTCCCTACGAGCAGTACTTC. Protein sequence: CASSLAPGGSPPYEQYF.

The CDR3 sequence: CASRLRWTSGSYEQYF. The CDR3 DNA sequence: TGTGCCAGCAGATTGAGATGGACTAGCGGGAGCTACGAGCAGTACTTC. The chain is built from TRBV28 and TRBJ2-7, with 13 positions matching TRBD2. Germline V gene sequence: CDR1 MDHEN, CDR2 SYDVKM. The CDR3 is 16 residues long. Trimming took 6 bases from V and 3 from J; bases not matched to a gene: 8.

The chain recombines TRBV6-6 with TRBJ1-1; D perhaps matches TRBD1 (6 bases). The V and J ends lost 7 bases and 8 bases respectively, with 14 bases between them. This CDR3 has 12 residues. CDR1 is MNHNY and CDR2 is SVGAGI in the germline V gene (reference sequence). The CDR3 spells CASTIKTGEAFF. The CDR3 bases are TGTGCCAGCACCATAAAAACAGGGGAAGCTTTCTTT.

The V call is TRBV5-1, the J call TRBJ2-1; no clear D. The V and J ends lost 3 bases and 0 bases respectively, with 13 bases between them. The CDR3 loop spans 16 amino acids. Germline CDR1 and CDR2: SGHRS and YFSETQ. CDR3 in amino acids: CASSSLTLSSYNEQFF. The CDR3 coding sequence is TGCGCCAGCAGCTCACTGACACTGAGCTCCTACAATGAGCAGTTCTTC.